The clone carrying this T cell receptor (beta chain) showed up just a few times. V was shortened by 0 bases and J by 4 bases, with 16 bases between the two germline ends. CDR1 and CDR2 from the germline V gene are MGHRA and YSYEKL. The CDR3 spans 16 residues. This entry belongs to a study of blood T cells in healthy people across ages. Through a sample-barcoded 5' primer and a J-beta primer mix, a second PCR was run for roughly 7 to 11 cycles. One entry per CDR3 protein, called by TCRdb with MiXCR from the 5' RACE reads. Of roughly 1.9 million distinct CDR3 sequences listed, roughly 43% are singletons.

The clonotype was recovered from a human donor in good health. The sequenced material came from blood. This chain uses TRBV4-1 with TRBJ2-7; tentative D call: TRBD1 (5 bases). The chain's CDR3 is CASSQDGAGAPYEQYF. For the CDR3, the DNA is TGCGCCAGCAGCCAAGATGGGGCAGGAGCCCCTTACGAGCAGTACTTC.